Listed below are T cell receptor beta chains from one sample, sequenced in a study of blood T cell repertoires in COVID-19. TCRdb's copy holds only in-frame clones and misses some; the assay was immunoSEQ multiplex PCR. Here the sample spans some 31,000 clones, more than 90% being singletons. Sequences were obtained from peripheral blood. These receptors originate from a human donor in a cohort sampled during active COVID-19. Each CDR3 is given with its conserved first and last residue. A D gene is named only where the DNA matches it firmly. Some rows have no size entry. The others give once, few or many, or a class for an expanded clone.

V	size	D	J	DNA	CDR3
TRBV28	-	-	TRBJ1-1	TGTGCCAGCAGCGGCAGGGGGAACACTGAAGCTTTCTTT	CASSGRGNTEAFF
TRBV6-5	-	TRBD1	TRBJ2-7	TGTGCCAGCAGGGGGGACAGGGGTCGGGCGGGGGAGCAGTACTTC	CASRGDRGRAGEQYF
TRBV24-1	-	TRBD1	TRBJ1-1	TGTGCCACCAGGGACAGGGGGCTCACTGAAGCTTTCTTT	CATRDRGLTEAFF
TRBV18	-	-	TRBJ1-3	TGTGCCAGCTCACCACGGGGGACTGAAGGAAACACCATATATTTT	CASSPRGTEGNTIYF
TRBV19	once	-	TRBJ2-3	TGTGCCAGTAGTACCCAGGGACTTTCAGATACGCAGTATTTT	CASSTQGLSDTQYF
TRBV10-3	few	TRBD2	TRBJ2-1	TGTGCCATCAGTGAGCGGGGGGTCTACAATGAGCAGTTCTTC	CAISERGVYNEQFF
TRBV7-9	-	TRBD1	TRBJ1-3	TGTGCCAGCAGCTTGACAGGGGGCGCGTCTGGAAACACCATATATTTT	CASSLTGGASGNTIYF
TRBV6-1	-	-	TRBJ2-6	TGTGCCAGCAGTGAAGCTGGAGTGTCTGGGGCCAACGTCCTGACTTTC	CASSEAGVSGANVLTF
TRBV5-4	-	TRBD1	TRBJ1-1	TGTGCCAGCAGTCAACAGGGGGTAAGTTGGAACACTGAAGCTTTCTTT	CASSQQGVSWNTEAFF
TRBV18	-	TRBD1	TRBJ2-7	TGTGCCAGCTCACGACCGGGACAGGAAATCGAGCAGTACTTC	CASSRPGQEIEQYF
TRBV2	-	TRBD1	TRBJ2-7	TGTGCCAGCAAGGGACAGGACGTTTCTAAGGAGCAGTACTTC	CASKGQDVSKEQYF
TRBV2	-	TRBD2	TRBJ2-7	TGTGCCAGCAAACTAGCGGGAGAAAACTACGAGCAGTACTTC	CASKLAGENYEQYF
TRBV6-1	-	TRBD2	TRBJ2-3	TGTGCCAGCAGTGAGAAAGCGGGACGGAGCACAGATACGCAGTATTTT	CASSEKAGRSTDTQYF
TRBV5-5	-	TRBD1	TRBJ1-1	TGTGCCAGCAGCTGGGACAGCGAGAACACTGAAGCTTTCTTT	CASSWDSENTEAFF
TRBV15	-	TRBD1	TRBJ2-1	TGTGCCACCAGCAGAGCACTCCCGGGACAGGGTTACAATGAGCAGTTCTTC	CATSRALPGQGYNEQFF
TRBV6-6	-	-	TRBJ1-3	TGTGCCAGCAGTCGAACAAACAGACAGAGCTCTGGAAACACCATATATTTT	CASSRTNRQSSGNTIYF
TRBV5-1	-	-	TRBJ2-3	TGCGCCAGCAGCTCTAGCACAGATACGCAGTATTTT	CASSSSTDTQYF
TRBV19	-	-	TRBJ1-1	TGTGCCAGTAGTATAGATGGGAGGGCCACTGAAGCTTTCTTT	CASSIDGRATEAFF
TRBV18	-	TRBD1	TRBJ2-3	TGTGCCAGTGACACGACAGGGAGCACAGATACGCAGTATTTT	CASDTTGSTDTQYF
TRBV5-8	-	-	TRBJ2-2	TGTGCCAGCACCCCCGTTCGAGCGTCCGGGGAGCTGTTTTTT	CASTPVRASGELFF
TRBV9	few	-	TRBJ2-5	TGTGCCAGCAGCGTAGACCAGGGGCGTCAAGAGACCCAGTACTTC	CASSVDQGRQETQYF
TRBV7-6	once	TRBD2	TRBJ2-5	TGTGCCAGCAGCAAAATAGCGGGAGCTCTACGGACCCAGTACTTC	CASSKIAGALRTQYF
TRBV2	-	TRBD2	TRBJ2-7	TGTGCCAGTTGTATGGCGGGAGGCCCCTACGAGCAGTACTTC	CASCMAGGPYEQYF
TRBV2	-	-	TRBJ2-7	TGTGCCAGCAGCGTTACTTACGAGCAGTACTTC	CASSVTYEQYF
TRBV4-2	-	TRBD2	TRBJ2-1	TGTGCCAGCAGCCAAGTCCTCAGCGCGGTAGCGGGGTACAATGAGCAGTTCTTC	CASSQVLSAVAGYNEQFF
TRBV5-1	-	-	TRBJ2-3	TGCGCCACCAAGGAGGGGTCTCACACAGATACGCAGTATTTT	CATKEGSHTDTQYF